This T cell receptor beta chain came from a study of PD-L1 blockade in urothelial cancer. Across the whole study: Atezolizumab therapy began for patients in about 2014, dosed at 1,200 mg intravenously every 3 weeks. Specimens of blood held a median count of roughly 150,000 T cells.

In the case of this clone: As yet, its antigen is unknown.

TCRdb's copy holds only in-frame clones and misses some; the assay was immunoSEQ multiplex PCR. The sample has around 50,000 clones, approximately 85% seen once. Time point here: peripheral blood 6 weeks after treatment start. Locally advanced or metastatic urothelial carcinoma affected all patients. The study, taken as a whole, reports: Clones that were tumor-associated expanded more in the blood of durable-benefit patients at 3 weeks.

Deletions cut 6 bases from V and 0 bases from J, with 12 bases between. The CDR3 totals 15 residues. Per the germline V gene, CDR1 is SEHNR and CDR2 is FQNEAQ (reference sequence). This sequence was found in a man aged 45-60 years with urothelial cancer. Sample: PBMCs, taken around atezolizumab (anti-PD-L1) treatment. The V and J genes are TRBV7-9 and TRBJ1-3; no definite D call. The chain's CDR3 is CASSEPGSSGNTIYF. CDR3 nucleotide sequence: TGTGCCAGCAGTGAACCTGGGAGCTCTGGAAACACCATATATTTT.